Described below is a single T cell receptor beta chain sequence and its context. The CDR3 end shows no conserved phenylalanine or tryptophan, and so a read error is likely. No DNA is shown, since the ends of the CDR3 on it are uncertain; the CDR3 is the one TCRdb lists. This sample is part of a study of blood T cell repertoires in COVID-19. In the study overall: Some COVID-19 samples were acute and others convalescent; all came from the United States, Italy and Spain. PBMCs, B-cell-depleted T cells, or T cells provided the cDNA or gDNA that made up the material.

Authors' methods: Reference gene primers were amplified, and this amplification served to estimate nucleated cell counts. Data came from immunoSEQ multiplex PCR; TCRdb stores just in-frame clones and leaves some out. V and J calls and clone size follow that table, whereas D and trimming were derived from the DNA. The sample has tens of thousands of clones; more than 85% are singletons. From germline, CDR1 is SGHDT and CDR2 YYEEEE. From its first to its last residue, the CDR3 has 12 amino acids. The TCR was taken from a man older than 75 in a cohort sampled during active COVID-19. Sequencing was carried out using peripheral blood. The chain is built from TRBV5-6 and TRBJ2-7; TRBD2 was called by the table and not checked on the DNA. The CDR3 loop reads CASSLDRGTIMY.